This T cell receptor (beta chain) was identified during a study of neurological immune-mediated disorders (dated by TCRdb to the late 2010s). About the full investigation: Of the roughly 35 multiple sclerosis patients, some 30 had relapsing-remitting MS and 3 had secondary progressive MS. Peripheral blood TCR-beta repertoires from HTLV-I-associated myelopathy (HAM/TSP) patients, multiple sclerosis patients and healthy controls were compared by UMI-based sequencing. Longitudinal samples, technical triplicates and paired sorted CD4+ and CD8+ T-cell subsets, alongside PBMC samples, were included among the roughly 98 TCR-beta libraries. Longitudinal HAM/TSP donors and healthy donors each had 3 time-points at intervals of about 3-40 months. The cohort comprised 68 subjects: roughly 14 HAM/TSP patients, 35 or so multiple sclerosis patients and 20 or so healthy controls. Study-wide findings and limitations: The highest TCR clonal expansion was observed in HAM/TSP patients, whereas the lowest was observed in MS patients, even when compared with healthy controls. No identical CDR3 amino acid sequences were found to be shared among expanded clones across subjects, suggesting that TCR-beta repertoires were private in all groups. No clinical or MRI features were associated with the MS cluster, and the authors said that larger cohorts are needed. Repertoires from 18 of 34 MS patients were grouped by phylogenetic analysis into a cluster of related CDR3 sequences, suggesting a possible repertoire-level signature.

This clonotype was seen many times. Its antigen is unknown. No quality values exist for individual bases; no much larger clone is one base distant. cDNA synthesis used template-switch 5'RACE with a primer carrying a 10-nucleotide random unique molecular identifier tagging each TCR transcript. Every sequencing run covered 15-18 subjects and yielded more than 160 million TCR-beta sequences. The RNeasy kit was used to extract total RNA. The KAPA Real-time Library Amplification kit was used to amplify TCR-beta VDJ regions with primers targeting the TCR constant region and the 5'RACE anchor. A first PCR added sample indexes and Illumina adaptors, and a second PCR then raised library yield. After Ampure bead purification, the TCR product of roughly 650 bp was size-selected on a 2% E-gel SizeSelection system. Before pooling, libraries had their quality checked on a Bioanalyzer, their concentration measured with Qubit, and their quantity determined with the Kapa Library Quantification kit. Libraries were sequenced paired-end 2 x 150 bp on an Illumina HiSeq 2500. To increase sequence diversity, about 25-31% phiX was spiked into each library pool. On the authors' methods: Quality-filtered reads were processed with the UMI-based MiGEC pipeline, which removed over 85% of raw TCR sequences during error correction. VDJ genes were aligned to IMGT germline references, and each clonotype was defined by a unique CDR3 amino acid sequence together with V-J genes. Clonal expansion, Shannon diversity, and CDR3 relatedness (CalcPairwiseDistances, ClusterSamples) were evaluated with VDJtools, and phylogenetic trees were built with CLCbio workbench. Using coefficient-of-variation modelling across technical triplicates, the study counted a clone as expanded if it had at least 8 unique UMIs. TCRdb redid the processing of the public reads, applying fastp at Q25 and MiXCR, and retained in-frame beta chains. A single entry per CDR3 protein holds the most common genes and DNA from its merged rows. It is TCRdb's table, rather than the study itself, that gives the V and J calls and clone size. For this sample there are approximately 80,000 distinct CDR3 sequences; 4.3% appear just once. 4.5% to 6% of the sample lies in the top ten.

In the paper's terms, the time point label means: longitudinal time-point 3. For unsorted PBMC libraries, 2 million PBMCs were used after storage in RNAlater at -80 degrees C until RNA extraction. Multiple sclerosis patients were enrolled in a US clinical protocol evaluating disease progression by magnetic resonance imaging. PBMCs were separated from peripheral blood using Ficoll-Hypaque density gradient centrifugation and then cryopreserved in liquid nitrogen. V is cut by 3 bases and J by 0 bases, and the space between the germline ends is 13 bases. The germline V gene (reference sequence) sets CDR1 to SEHNR and CDR2 to FQNEAQ. The CDR3 goes from the cysteine to the phenylalanine over 16 residues. Only the CDR3 part of the read is kept: 48 bases, read in frame from the first base.

This TCR was recovered from a woman aged 55-70 years with multiple sclerosis. The rearranged segments are TRBV7-9 and TRBJ2-3; tentative D gene TRBD2, with 7 bases matching. Material for sequencing was PBMCs. The CDR3 protein sequence reads: CASSFIRGASTDTQYF. The base sequence is TGTGCCAGCAGCTTTATTCGGGGGGCTAGCACAGATACGCAGTATTTT.